The 20 T cell receptor beta chains given below trace back to one sample, sequenced in a study of PD-1 blockade in classical Hodgkin lymphoma. Time point: cycle 4 day 1 (C4D1), after about 6 weeks of nivolumab. Each patient relapsed following autologous stem cell transplantation, and prior brentuximab vedotin exposure differed. Data came from immunoSEQ multiplex PCR; TCRdb stores just in-frame clones and leaves some out. The sample records under 80,000 clones, 70% to 90% being singletons. Sequenced material: peripheral blood mononuclear cells (PBMCs), taken before the fourth cycle of nivolumab. The receptors were gathered from a human donor with classical Hodgkin lymphoma.

This chain links TRBV4-1 with TRBJ2-5, with D maybe TRBD2 (7 bases). This CDR3 region has 15 residues. Trimming cost V 0 bases and J 5 bases, with 13 bases left between them. Germline V lookup: CDR1 MGHRA, CDR2 YSYEKL. The CDR3 region is CASSQDPGGSETQYF. For the CDR3, the DNA is TGCGCCAGCAGCCAAGACCCGGGGGGCAGCGAGACCCAGTACTTC.

By its share, this clone is medium-sized. The V call is TRBV11-3, the J call TRBJ2-2; tentative D call: TRBD1 (5 bases). With 5 bases removed from V and 8 bases from J, the gap between germline ends came to 9 bases. Germline CDR1 and CDR2: SGHNT and YENEEA. CDR3 length equals 12 residues. The chain's CDR3 is CASSPRTGELFF. In DNA, the CDR3 is TGTGCCAGCAGCCCACGGACAGGGGAGCTGTTTTTT.

A few counts support this clone. This sequence joins TRBV5-4 and TRBJ1-4, with TRBD1 identical over 9 bases. V was clipped by 5 bases and J by 9 bases; unmatched bases: 11. The CDR3 contains 15 residues. Germline V CDR1 and CDR2: SGHNT, YYREEE (reference sequence). CDR3: CASSFDSGQGKKLFF. The CDR3 DNA is TGTGCCAGCAGTTTTGACTCGGGACAGGGAAAAAAACTGTTTTTT.

CDR3 coding DNA: TGTGCCAGCAACATGGGGGGCCTTGGCACAGATACGCAGTATTTT. It specifies CASNMGGLGTDTQYF. This chain connects TRBV28 to TRBJ2-3, with D perhaps matching TRBD1 or TRBD2 (6 bases each). In germline, CDR1 is MDHEN, CDR2 SYDVKM. This CDR3 contains 15 residues. V was pared by 7 bases and J by 1 base, with 15 bases between. The full variable domain, with the rest looked up from reference TRBV28 and TRBJ2-3, is DVKVTQSSRYLVKRTGEKVFLECVQDMDHENMFWYRQDPGLGLRLIYFSYDVKMKEKGDIPEGYSVSREKKERFSLILESASTNQTSMYLCASNMGGLGTDTQYFGPGTRLTVL.

The genes are TRBV6-5 and TRBJ1-1, with D perhaps matching TRBD1 (6 bases). Germline lookup yields CDR1 MNHEY and CDR2 SVGAGI. The CDR3 has 14 residues. The V end lost 8 bases, the J end lost 2 bases, and 15 bases lay between the germline ends. The CDR3 coding sequence is TGTGCCAGCTACATCACAGGGAGAAACACTGAAGCTTTCTTT. Residues: CASYITGRNTEAFF.

The CDR3 bases are TGTGCCATCAGCGCTACGGCAGGGAAATACACTGAAGCTTTCTTT. It translates to CAISATAGKYTEAFF. V is TRBV10-3 and J is TRBJ1-1; D possibly corresponds to TRBD1 (5 bases). This CDR3 has 15 residues. CDR1 ENHRY and CDR2 SYGVKD come from the germline V gene. Between the trimmed V and J ends, which lost 6 bases and 3 bases, there was a span of 17 bases.

The chain has TRBV7-2 and TRBJ1-6; D is uncertain. Trimming removed 6 bases from V and 9 bases from J, with 12 bases in between. Germline loops: CDR1 SGHTA, CDR2 FQGNSA. This CDR3 is built from 13 residues. The CDR3 sequence: CASRTRVLSPLHF. The CDR3 coding sequence is TGTGCCAGCAGGACTAGGGTCCTTTCACCCCTCCACTTT.

This sequence joins TRBV7-8 and TRBJ1-1, with no clear D. Between the trimmed V and J ends, which lost 4 bases and 1 base, there was a span of 10 bases. This CDR3 comprises 14 residues. Looked up from germline, CDR1 is SGHVS and CDR2 is FQNEAQ. This CDR3 reads CASSYVIGNTEAFF. In DNA, the CDR3 is TGTGCCAGCAGCTACGTGATAGGGAACACTGAAGCTTTCTTT.

The rearrangement links TRBV15 to TRBJ1-4; 7 nucleotides agree with TRBD1. This CDR3 contains 14 residues. V trimming: 0 bases; J trimming: 8 bases; junction bases outside the gene matches: 3. Germline V gene sequence: CDR1 LNHNV, CDR2 YYDKDF (reference sequence). The CDR3, as DNA: TGTGCCACCAGCAGAGACAGGGGGAACGAAAAACTGTTTTTT. It codes for CATSRDRGNEKLFF. Filled out from reference TRBV15 and TRBJ1-4, the complete variable domain reads DAMVIQNPRYQVTQFGKPVTLSCSQTLNHNVMYWYQQKSSQAPKLLFHYYDKDFNNEADTPDNFQSRRPNTSFCFLDIRSPGLGDTAMYLCATSRDRGNEKLFFGSGTQLSVL.

The CDR3: CASSLRPPWGETQYF. In DNA form, the CDR3 reads TGTGCCAGCAGTTTAAGGCCCCCATGGGGAGAGACCCAGTACTTC. The V gene is TRBV27, the J gene TRBJ2-5; no clear D gene. The CDR3 is made up of 15 amino acids. Germline CDR1 is MNHEY and CDR2 is SMNVEV (reference sequence). Deletions cut 2 bases from V and 4 bases from J, with 14 bases between.

The chain couples TRBV29-1 to TRBJ1-2; the D gene is possibly TRBD1 (5 bases). The CDR3 loop spans 14 amino acids. Germline-derived CDR1 and CDR2 are SQVTM and ANQGSEA. V lost 4 bases and J 8 bases, leaving 20 bases between the germline ends. CDR3 residues: CSVGGSSPGEGYTF. CDR3 DNA sequence: TGCAGCGTTGGGGGGAGCAGCCCCGGGGAGGGCTACACCTTC.

The chain combines TRBV7-6 with TRBJ2-5; no firm D call. Trimming pared 1 base from V and 1 base from J, leaving 7 bases between. The CDR3 contains 14 residues. Looked up from germline, CDR1 is SGHVS and CDR2 is FNYEAQ. CDR3 DNA sequence: TGTGCCAGCAGCTTAGGGACGGCCCAAGAGACCCAGTACTTC. Translating it yields CASSLGTAQETQYF.

Written as DNA, the CDR3 is TGTGCCAGCAGTTTATGGGGACAGGGAACGGGGGATGAGCAGTTCTTC. Protein sequence: CASSLWGQGTGDEQFF. This chain uses TRBV28 with TRBJ2-1, with 9 nucleotides matching TRBD1. Germline V gene lookup returns CDR1 MDHEN and CDR2 SYDVKM. There are 16 residues in the CDR3. V shed 0 bases and J 8 bases; nucleotides not matched to a gene: 8.

J is TRBJ1-1 and V is TRBV2; 8 bases are shared with TRBD1. CDR1 and CDR2 (germline): SNHLY, FYNNEI. The V segment lost 2 bases and the J segment 0 bases; nucleotides outside the gene matches: 2. The CDR3 is 15 residues long. CDR3 DNA: TGTGCCAGCAGTGAAAGGGGACAGGTGAACACTGAAGCTTTCTTT. Residues: CASSERGQVNTEAFF.

The V and J genes are TRBV7-9 and TRBJ1-6; no clear D gene. Per the germline V gene, CDR1 is SEHNR and CDR2 is FQNEAQ (reference sequence). Trimming took off 4 bases at V and 7 bases at J, with 8 bases between the two ends. This CDR3 has 13 residues. CDR3 in amino acids: CASSSRPNSPLHF. In nucleotides, the CDR3 is TGTGCCAGCAGCTCCCGGCCAAATTCACCCCTCCACTTT. The full variable domain, rest sourced from reference TRBV7-9 and TRBJ1-6, is DTGVSQNPRHKITKRGQNVTFRCDPISEHNRLYWYRQTLGQGPEFLTYFQNEAQLEKSRLLSDRFSAERPKGSFSTLEIQRTEQGDSAMYLCASSSRPNSPLHFGNGTRLTVT.

This clone was counted once. The chain combines TRBV5-1 with TRBJ2-1; a weak D match, TRBD1 (6 bases). Per the germline V gene, CDR1 is SGHRS and CDR2 is YFSETQ. This CDR3 region has 15 residues. V shed 2 bases and J shed 6 bases, with 15 bases lying between them. The CDR3 region is CASSFAQGLGNEQFF. The CDR3 DNA reads TGCGCCAGCAGCTTCGCGCAGGGGTTGGGCAATGAGCAGTTCTTC.

V is TRBV6-5 and J is TRBJ1-4; no clear D gene. Trimming left V 10 bases short and J 8 bases short, with 17 bases between. The CDR3 loop spans 13 amino acids. Germline V gene lookup returns CDR1 MNHEY and CDR2 SVGAGI. The CDR3 nucleotides are TGTGCCACGGCGGGGTCCTTGAGGGAAAAACTGTTTTTT. It translates to CATAGSLREKLFF.

This rearrangement joins TRBV6-6 to TRBJ1-1; no reliable D call. The CDR3 contains 15 residues. Trimming pared 5 bases from V and 0 bases from J, leaving 13 bases between. CDR1 and CDR2 (germline): MNHNY, SVGAGI (reference sequence). The chain's CDR3 is CASSPAGEVNTEAFF. The CDR3 DNA sequence: TGTGCCAGCAGTCCTGCCGGGGAGGTGAACACTGAAGCTTTCTTT.

This sequence joins TRBV30 and TRBJ2-7, with 8 nucleotides matching TRBD2. J lost 10 bases, V lost 0 bases, and 14 bases had no gene match. The CDR3 spans 15 residues. CDR1 is GTSNPN and CDR2 is SVGIG in the germline V gene (reference sequence). CDR3 DNA: TGTGCCTGGAGTGTACCGGGACTAGTCATAATGAGTCAGTACTTC. Protein: CAWSVPGLVIMSQYF.

The V call is TRBV25-1, the J call TRBJ1-4; the D is unclear. The ends were cut back, 2 bases at V and 7 bases at J, with 8 bases in the middle. The CDR3 extends over 13 amino acids. Germline CDR1 is MGHDK and CDR2 is SYGVNS. The CDR3 DNA reads TGTGCCAGCAGTGAAAGTGGGCGTGAAAAACTGTTTTTT. Protein sequence: CASSESGREKLFF. The whole variable domain, remainder taken from reference TRBV25-1 and TRBJ1-4, is EADIYQTPRYLVIGTGKKITLECSQTMGHDKMYWYQQDPGMELHLIHYSYGVNSTEKGDLSSESTVSRIRTEHFPLTLESARPSHTSQYLCASSESGREKLFFGSGTQLSVL.